The present T cell receptor (beta chain) was sequenced within a study of cytomegalovirus exposure and HLA in healthy donors. Overall study context: Previous work identified some 120 million unique TCR beta sequences from about 179 million T cells. Counted in an early data release were roughly 81 million unique TCRs from HLA-typed donors.

Notes on this clone: Its antigen is currently unknown.

Primers: 60 Vbeta forward and 13 Jbeta reverse. Assay: immunoSEQ multiplex PCR; the TCRdb copy retains only in-frame clones and omits some. The data show some 200,000 clones, with 65% to 80% seen just once and roughly a sixth held by the top ten. General study points: Among TCR beta chains, those listed as cytomegalovirus-associated numbered more than 150.

Germline V lookup: CDR1 MNHNY, CDR2 SVGAGI (reference sequence). The CDR3 consists of 14 residues. V was trimmed by 6 bases and J by 8 bases, leaving 17 bases between them. This TCR was recovered from a man aged 40-55 years in good health and CMV-seronegative. This sequence joins TRBV6-6 and TRBJ2-4; D is perhaps TRBD1 (5 bases). Sequenced: PBMCs. The CDR3 sequence: CASRQQLLGDIQYF. CDR3 bases: TGTGCCAGCAGGCAACAGCTATTAGGGGACATTCAGTACTTC.